A single sample gave rise to the 14 T cell receptor beta chains below, sequenced in a study of T cells in Graves' hyperthyroidism and ophthalmopathy. RNA transcripts provided the source from which TCR beta CDR3 regions were amplified. Researchers ran a first-round RT-PCR on the TCR CDR3 using the HTBI primer set. TCRdb recomputed calls from the multiplex PCR reads with MiXCR, one row per CDR3 protein. The sample has approximately 200,000 distinct CDR3 sequences; approximately 20% are singletons. The sequencing sample was made of blood. These receptor sequences come from a man aged 35-49 years with Graves' hyperthyroidism.

This sequence joins TRBV20-1 and TRBJ2-7; maybe TRBD2 (7 bases). Germline values: CDR1 DFQATT, CDR2 SNEGSKA (reference sequence). Between the trimmed V and J ends, which lost 6 bases and 4 bases, there was a span of 19 bases. The CDR3 contains 14 residues. CDR3 DNA: TGCAGTGCGCGGGCGGGGGCCACATGGTACGAGCAGTACTTC. Translated: CSARAGATWYEQYF.

This clonotype has a handful of counts. The chain joins TRBV7-9 to TRBJ1-2, with no clear D. Germline V gene sequence: CDR1 SEHNR, CDR2 FQNEAQ (reference sequence). CDR3 length: 13 amino acids. Trimming pared 3 bases from V and 12 bases from J, leaving 17 bases between. DNA of the CDR3: TGTGCCAGCAGCTTCTCGACCGTAATGGAGAACACCTTC. This translates into CASSFSTVMENTF.

This clonotype was detected ten times or more. The chain recombines TRBV30 with TRBJ1-5, with D unresolved. CDR3 length: 13 amino acids. V gave up 1 base and J gave up 2 bases, with 6 bases separating them. The germline V gene encodes CDR1 GTSNPN and CDR2 SVGIG (reference sequence). The CDR3 loop is CAWSGRGNQPQHF. The CDR3 nucleotides are TGTGCCTGGAGTGGAAGAGGCAATCAGCCCCAGCATTTT.

This clonotype was recorded at least ten times. V usage is TRBV7-2 and J usage is TRBJ1-2; D is unclear. This CDR3 comprises 14 residues. V lost 5 bases and J lost 2, with 12 bases in between. Per the germline V gene, CDR1 is SGHTA and CDR2 is FQGNSA. The CDR3 bases are TGTGCCAGCAGCCCGGACCGAGTAAACTATGGCTACACCTTC. This gives the protein CASSPDRVNYGYTF.

As concerns this clonotype: This may be a read error, as it is one base from a much larger clone. This rearrangement joins TRBV12-3 or TRBV12-4 to TRBJ2-2; the D is unclear. Between the trimmed V and J ends, which lost 5 bases and 1 base, there was a span of 11 bases. The length of the CDR3 is 15 residues. CDR3 bases: TGTGCCAGCAGTCTCTGGACGGGGAACACCGGGGAGCTGTTTTTT. Translation: CASSLWTGNTGELFF.

The chain uses TRBV5-1 and TRBJ2-5, with a tentative D call TRBD2 (5 bases). Trimming removed 0 bases from V and 1 base from J, with 10 bases in between. The CDR3 is made up of 15 amino acids. The germline V gene has CDR1 SGHRS and CDR2 YFSETQ. The CDR3 protein is CASSLVGVGQETQYF. CDR3 DNA sequence: TGCGCCAGCAGCTTGGTGGGAGTGGGCCAAGAGACCCAGTACTTC.

At least ten counts were recorded for this clonotype. The genes are TRBV6-1 and TRBJ1-5, with 11 bases identical to TRBD1. The CDR3 sequence is 19 residues long. V lost 6 bases to trimming and J lost 6 bases; unmatched junction nucleotides: 19. Germline V CDR1 and CDR2: MNHNS, SASEGT. CDR3 sequence reads: CASRNSGQGVFGSGQPQHF. CDR3 in DNA: TGTGCCAGCAGGAATTCGGGACAGGGGGTTTTCGGGTCAGGTCAGCCCCAGCATTTT.

Details on this clonotype: A much larger clone sits a single nucleotide away, making a read error possible. The chain joins TRBV19 to TRBJ2-3; 16 bases fit TRBD2. Per the germline V gene, CDR1 is LNHDA and CDR2 is SQIVND (reference sequence). The CDR3 is 18 amino acids. CDR3 loop: CASSRGLAGGGSTDTRYF. The CDR3 nucleotides read TGTGCCAGTAGTAGGGGACTAGCGGGGGGGGGTAGCACAGATACGCGGTATTTT.

This sequence joins TRBV25-1 and TRBJ1-3, with 7 bases that match TRBD1. Per germline, CDR1 MGHDK and CDR2 SYGVNS. This CDR3 spans 16 amino acids. J lost 0 bases, V lost 4 bases, and 6 bases had no gene match. CDR3 protein: CASSVGTVRSGNTIYF. As DNA, the CDR3 is TGTGCCAGCAGTGTGGGGACAGTACGCTCTGGAAACACCATATATTTT.

This sequence joins TRBV12-3 or TRBV12-4 and TRBJ1-5, with TRBD1 as a possible D gene (5 bases). Deletions cut 5 bases from V and 6 bases from J, with 14 bases between. The CDR3 consists of 14 residues. Written as DNA, the CDR3 is TGTGCCAGCAGTCGAGAGGGGTATGGTCAGCCCCAGCATTTT. Protein: CASSREGYGQPQHF.

Ten or more counts support this clonotype. The chain couples TRBV11-2 to TRBJ2-7; D may be TRBD1 (5 bases). The CDR3 length is 16 residues. V lost 2 bases and J 6 bases, leaving 20 bases between the germline ends. Germline CDR1 and CDR2: SGHAT and FQNNGV. The CDR3 protein is CASSLYRTMGMGEQYF. In nucleotides, the CDR3 is TGTGCCAGCAGCTTATACCGGACAATGGGTATGGGCGAGCAGTACTTC. The complete variable domain, with remaining parts taken from reference TRBV11-2 and TRBJ2-7, reads EAGVAQSPRYKIIEKRQSVAFWCNPISGHATLYWYQQILGQGPKLLIQFQNNGVVDDSQLPKDRFSAERLKGVDSTLKIQPAKLEDSAVYLCASSLYRTMGMGEQYFGPGTRLTVT.

This clonotype was detected ten times or more. This chain uses TRBV5-1 with TRBJ1-5; tentative D call: TRBD1 (5 bases). Germline CDR1 and CDR2: SGHRS and YFSETQ. V lost 0 bases to trimming and J lost 6 bases, with 13 bases between them. This CDR3 is built from 15 residues. CDR3 DNA: TGCGCCAGCAGCTTGGAAGGAGGGGTCGGTCAGCCCCAGCATTTT. This gives the protein CASSLEGGVGQPQHF.

This clonotype has only a few counts. This may be a read error: a much more frequent sequence differs by one nucleotide. The chain links TRBV4-1 to TRBJ1-2; no firm D call. The CDR3 has 13 amino acids. Germline V gives CDR1 MGHRA, CDR2 YSYEKL. The DNA for the CDR3 is TGCGCCAGCTGCCAAGAATGGGGCTATGGCTACACCTTC. Its translation is CASCQEWGYGYTF.

The table lists this clonotype with many counts. The chain employs TRBV20-1 and TRBJ1-1; the D gene is possibly TRBD1 (6 bases). Trimming stripped 0 bases from V and 1 base from J, with 12 bases between. The length of the CDR3 is 15 residues. Looked up from germline, CDR1 is DFQATT and CDR2 is SNEGSKA (reference sequence). The CDR3: CSARDQGGGNTEAFF. The DNA for the CDR3 is TGCAGTGCTAGAGATCAGGGAGGGGGGAACACTGAAGCTTTCTTT.